The entry that follows covers one T cell receptor (beta chain) sequence. Its matching antigen is unknown. The sample comes from a study of identical twins. Overall study findings and caveats: Donors were not followed over many years; analysis was cross-sectional.

The germline gives CDR1 DFQATT, CDR2 SNEGSKA (reference sequence). Trimming left V 4 bases short and J 6 bases short, with 12 bases between. This CDR3 is built from 13 residues. Template switching (which added a universal primer site) was used, and cDNA carried unique molecular identifiers. TCRdb itself ran the 5' RACE reads through MiXCR, one entry per CDR3 protein. The data show 450,000 or so distinct CDR3 sequences, 20% to 25% seen once. This sample was also put to use in a study of T cells expressing NK-cell markers. This second report adds: The leading position in the CD3+CD56-NKG2C+ fraction of a few donors also went to these clonotypes. The HCMV specificity of the expanded NKG2C+ T cell clones stayed unresolved.

Material: CD4+ T cells sorted from blood. This clonotype was obtained from a woman under 30 in good health. The V call is TRBV20-1, the J call TRBJ1-4; no definite D call. As DNA, the CDR3 is TGCAGTGCTAAGCCCGCGAACTATGAAAAACTGTTTTTT. It specifies CSAKPANYEKLFF.